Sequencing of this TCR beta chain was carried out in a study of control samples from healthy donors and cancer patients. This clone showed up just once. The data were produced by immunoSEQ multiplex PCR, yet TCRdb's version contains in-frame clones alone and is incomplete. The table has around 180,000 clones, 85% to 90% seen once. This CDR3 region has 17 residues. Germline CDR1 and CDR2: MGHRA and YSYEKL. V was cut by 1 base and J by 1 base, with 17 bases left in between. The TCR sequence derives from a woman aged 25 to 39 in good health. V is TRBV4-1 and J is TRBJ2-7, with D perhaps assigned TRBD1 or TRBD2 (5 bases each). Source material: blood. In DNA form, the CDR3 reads TGCGCCAGCAGCCAAGTCATCGGGGCCTACCGTTCCTACGAGCAGTACTTC. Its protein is CASSQVIGAYRSYEQYF.